Shown below are 31 T cell receptor beta chains from a single sample sequenced in a study of post-analysis software for immune sequencing data. Prepared libraries of TCR beta cDNA carried unique molecular identifiers. TCRdb reprocessed the PCR reads with MiXCR, giving one entry per CDR3 protein. The table records around 400,000 distinct CDR3 sequences, roughly 38% of them present only once. No antigen has been assigned to these receptors. Regarding the study as a whole: Five TRBV segments, including TRBV5-6, TRBV5-1 and TRBV20-1, were more frequent in patients than controls.

Sequences were obtained from blood. All receptors come from a girl aged 5 to 17 with multiple sclerosis.

This clonotype has more than one count but fewer than ten. V is TRBV12-3 or TRBV12-4 and J is TRBJ1-2; D unclear. V shed 6 bases and J shed 4 bases, with 15 bases lying between them. This CDR3 region has 14 residues. The CDR3 region has the DNA TGTGCCAGCAGCCTCGGCGTTTCTGGCTATGGCTACACCTTC. This translates into CASSLGVSGYGYTF.

This clonotype occurred a few times. J is TRBJ2-7 and V is TRBV5-1; 11 positions agree with TRBD1. Per germline, CDR1 SGHRS and CDR2 YFSETQ. There are 16 residues in the CDR3. V was pared by 2 bases and J by 4 bases, with 8 bases of the junction left unmatched. The DNA for the CDR3 is TGCGCCAGCAGCTTCTCCGGGACAGGGGGGACATACGAGCAGTACTTC. It codes for CASSFSGTGGTYEQYF. The full variable domain, its missing parts supplied by reference TRBV5-1 and TRBJ2-7, is KAGVTQTPRYLIKTRGQQVTLSCSPISGHRSVSWYQQTPGQGLQFLFEYFSETQRNKGNFPGRFSGRQFSNSRSEMNVSTLELGDSALYLCASSFSGTGGTYEQYFGPGTRLTVT.

In this sample, this clonotype turned up a few times. The chain joins TRBV15 to TRBJ2-3, with D uncertain. Trimming left V 0 bases short and J 6 bases short, with 7 bases between. The length of the CDR3 is 13 residues. Germline loops: CDR1 LNHNV, CDR2 YYDKDF (reference sequence). The CDR3 sequence: CATSRDWLDTQYF. CDR3 coding DNA: TGTGCCACCAGCAGAGATTGGCTTGATACGCAGTATTTT. The variable domain in full, with the rest retrieved from reference TRBV15 and TRBJ2-3, is DAMVIQNPRYQVTQFGKPVTLSCSQTLNHNVMYWYQQKSSQAPKLLFHYYDKDFNNEADTPDNFQSRRPNTSFCFLDIRSPGLGDTAMYLCATSRDWLDTQYFGPGTRLTVL.

The chain couples TRBV12-3 or TRBV12-4 to TRBJ1-2; D gene uncertain. The V and J ends lost 5 bases and 0 bases respectively, with 10 bases between them. The CDR3 is 14 amino acids. The CDR3 loop is CASSLDTSNYGYTF. In DNA form, the CDR3 reads TGTGCCAGCAGTCTAGACACCTCTAACTATGGCTACACCTTC.

The CDR3 bases are TGTGCCAGCAGCCCATGGGATAACTCCTACGAGCAGTACTTC. Translated, it gives CASSPWDNSYEQYF. The chain employs TRBV7-2 and TRBJ2-7; D gene uncertain. CDR3 size: 14 residues. Germline V lookup: CDR1 SGHTA, CDR2 FQGNSA. V shed 5 bases and J shed 0 bases, with 11 bases lying between them.

This clonotype occurred a few times. The J gene is TRBJ1-2, the V gene TRBV20-1, with TRBD1 matching 8 bases. Germline V lookup: CDR1 DFQATT, CDR2 SNEGSKA (reference sequence). The CDR3 spans 13 residues. Here the CDR3 DNA reads TGCAGCCTCACCAGGGGGCTGAACTATGGCTACACCTTC. Translation gives CSLTRGLNYGYTF.

In its sample, this clonotype was seen a few times. The rearrangement joins TRBV6-5 to TRBJ2-3; possible D gene TRBD2, 5 bases. V gave up 2 bases and J gave up 0 bases, with 9 bases separating them. Looked up from germline, CDR1 is MNHEY and CDR2 is SVGAGI. The CDR3 loop spans 15 amino acids. CDR3 coding DNA: TGTGCCAGCAGTTACGGTCGGGGTAGCACAGATACGCAGTATTTT. Translation gives CASSYGRGSTDTQYF.

This clonotype was detected only a few times. The chain joins TRBV5-6 to TRBJ1-5; a possible D gene is TRBD1 (5 bases). Germline V gives CDR1 SGHDT, CDR2 YYEEEE. The CDR3 consists of 14 residues. The ends were cut back, 5 bases at V and 4 bases at J, with 13 bases in the middle. CDR3 sequence (DNA): TGTGCCAGCAGGCTCTTTGGGGGAAATCAGCCCCAGCATTTT. This translates into CASRLFGGNQPQHF.

The genes are TRBV28 and TRBJ2-5, with D maybe TRBD1 (6 bases). Trimming shortened V by 2 bases and J by 3 bases, and 16 bases separated the two germline ends. There are 16 residues in the CDR3. Germline assignment: CDR1 MDHEN and CDR2 SYDVKM. The CDR3 DNA reads as TGTGCCAGCAGTTTACCCCTACAGGGTTCGGAAGAGACCCAGTACTTC. Encoded protein: CASSLPLQGSEETQYF.

This clonotype was found a few times. The V call is TRBV20-1, the J call TRBJ2-5, with D perhaps given as TRBD1 or TRBD2 (5 bases each). Trimming removed 0 bases from V and 4 bases from J, with 9 bases in between. This CDR3 spans 13 amino acids. Per germline, CDR1 DFQATT and CDR2 SNEGSKA (reference sequence). CDR3 sequence reads: CSARDRAGETQYF. The DNA for the CDR3 is TGCAGTGCTAGAGACAGGGCGGGAGAGACCCAGTACTTC.

There are a few counts of this clonotype. The DNA of the CDR3 is TGTGCCAGCAGCAAGTTGGACCCGACAGGGGACCAAGAGACCCAGTACTTC. It specifies CASSKLDPTGDQETQYF. The genes are TRBV7-8 and TRBJ2-5; 8 positions agree with TRBD1. Germline V gene data show CDR1 as SGHVS and CDR2 as FQNEAQ. The junction had 11 bases not matched to a gene; V was cut back by 5 bases and J by 0 bases. The CDR3 length is 17 residues.

V and J are TRBV7-3 and TRBJ2-1, with D perhaps given as TRBD1 or TRBD2 (6 bases each). V was shortened by 6 bases and J by 5 bases, with 17 bases between the two germline ends. The CDR3 contains 15 residues. The germline CDR1 and CDR2 sequences are SGHTA and FQGTGA. The CDR3 DNA is TGTGCCAGCAGTTTCGGGGGCCGATTGGACAATGAGCAGTTCTTC. This gives the protein CASSFGGRLDNEQFF. Supplemented by reference TRBV7-3 and TRBJ2-1, the full variable domain reads GAGVSQTPSNKVTEKGKYVELRCDPISGHTALYWYRQSLGQGPEFLIYFQGTGAADDSGLPNDRFFAVRPEGSVSTLKIQRTERGDSAVYLCASSFGGRLDNEQFFGPGTRLTVL.

This clonotype has just a few counts. The V call is TRBV20-1, the J call TRBJ2-7, with D tentatively TRBD2 (7 bases). Trimming pared 0 bases from V and 2 bases from J, leaving 14 bases between. The length of the CDR3 is 15 residues. Germline assignment: CDR1 DFQATT and CDR2 SNEGSKA (reference sequence). The CDR3 coding sequence is TGCAGTGCTAGAGATTTAGGGGGACTAACCTACGAGCAGTACTTC. It encodes CSARDLGGLTYEQYF.

Only a few counts were recorded for this clonotype. One end of the junction is discordant with germline, which a read error may explain. This rearrangement joins TRBV25-1 to TRBJ2-3; 7 bases match TRBD1. The CDR3 is 16 residues long. Per germline, CDR1 MGHDK and CDR2 SYGVNS. The CDR3 bases are TGTGCCAGCAGTGAATTTCGACAGGGATTTGGAGATACGCGGTATTTT. Translated: CASSEFRQGFGDTRYF.

The table lists this clonotype with a few counts. The chain is built from TRBV20-1 and TRBJ2-1, with D possibly TRBD2 on 6 matching bases. With 4 bases removed from V and 9 bases from J, the gap between germline ends came to 16 bases. This CDR3 has 13 amino acids. Germline V lookup: CDR1 DFQATT, CDR2 SNEGSKA (reference sequence). The CDR3 loop reads CSATGVTLGEQFF. The CDR3 DNA sequence: TGCAGTGCTACGGGAGTCACGTTGGGTGAGCAGTTCTTC.

V and J are TRBV3-1 and TRBJ2-3; D gene ambiguous. The CDR3 covers 15 residues. The V end lost 4 bases, the J end lost 2 bases, and 13 bases lay between the germline ends. Germline CDR1 reads LGHDT; CDR2 reads YNNKEL (reference sequence). Here the CDR3 reads CASSLRDSYTDTQYF. In DNA, the CDR3 is TGTGCCAGCAGCCTCCGCGACTCCTACACAGATACGCAGTATTTT.

In its sample, this clonotype was seen a few times. The J gene is TRBJ2-1, the V gene TRBV6-2 or TRBV6-3, with D possibly TRBD2 on 6 matching bases. CDR1 is MNHEY, CDR2 SVGEGT, per germline. This CDR3 is 14 amino acids long. V gave up 10 bases and J gave up 1 base, with 14 bases separating them. CDR3 bases: TGTGCCACCAAGGGACTCCAATCCTACAATGAGCAGTTCTTC. The encoded protein is CATKGLQSYNEQFF.

This clonotype was counted between two and nine times. The rearrangement links TRBV3-1 to TRBJ1-2; D perhaps matches TRBD1 (6 bases). The CDR3 extends over 15 amino acids. Trimming pared 2 bases from V and 5 bases from J, leaving 15 bases between. From germline, CDR1 is LGHDT and CDR2 YNNKEL (reference sequence). CDR3 sequence: CASSQKDSLSYGYTF. Here the CDR3 DNA reads TGTGCCAGCAGCCAAAAGGACAGCTTAAGTTATGGCTACACCTTC.

The genes are TRBV12-3 or TRBV12-4 and TRBJ2-2, with 10 bases lining up with TRBD1. V lost 5 bases, J lost 0 bases, and 12 bases stayed unmatched. CDR3 length equals 19 residues. CDR3: CASSLRDRGIIANTGELFF. DNA of the CDR3: TGTGCCAGCAGTCTCCGGGACAGGGGCATCATCGCGAACACCGGGGAGCTGTTTTTT.

The J gene is TRBJ2-7, the V gene TRBV15, with no clear D. Judging by the DNA end, TRBJ2-5 fits better; the J call may be wrong. CDR3 size: 13 residues. Germline lookup yields CDR1 LNHNV and CDR2 YYDKDF (reference sequence). This chain's CDR3 is CATSGEVTETQYF. DNA for the CDR3: TGTGCCACCAGCGGCGAGGTTACGGAGACCCAGTACTTC.

The J gene is TRBJ2-7, the V gene TRBV7-6; D might be TRBD1 (5 bases). This CDR3 spans 14 amino acids. Trimming removed 7 bases at V and 5 bases at J, with 18 bases between. Germline V lookup: CDR1 SGHVS, CDR2 FNYEAQ. CDR3 DNA: TGTGCCAGCACCCTGACGGGCCAGGGTGACGAGCAGTACTTC. Its translation: CASTLTGQGDEQYF.

This clonotype was detected only a few times. This chain connects TRBV5-1 to TRBJ2-1; perhaps TRBD2 as D (5 bases). This CDR3 comprises 18 residues. CDR1 is SGHRS and CDR2 is YFSETQ in the germline V gene. The ends were cut back, 5 bases at V and 0 bases at J, with 21 bases in the middle. CDR3 residues: CASRAPLTGLSSYNEQFF. CDR3 in DNA: TGCGCCAGCAGGGCGCCTCTCACCGGACTGAGCTCCTACAATGAGCAGTTCTTC.

The chain combines TRBV28 with TRBJ2-3, with D possibly TRBD2 on 6 matching bases. The CDR3 length is 16 residues. CDR1 and CDR2 from the germline V gene are MDHEN and SYDVKM. Trimming removed 7 bases from V and 1 base from J, with 18 bases in between. The CDR3 spells CASMGNRGERTDTQYF. CDR3 nucleotide sequence: TGTGCCAGCATGGGAAATCGCGGGGAACGCACAGATACGCAGTATTTT.

The V and J genes are TRBV5-1 and TRBJ1-4; D might be TRBD1 (6 bases). V dropped 4 bases and J dropped 4 bases, with 14 bases sitting between them. From germline, CDR1 is SGHRS and CDR2 YFSETQ. The length of the CDR3 is 15 residues. DNA of the CDR3: TGCGCCAGCAGCGCTCAACAGGGACATAATGAAAAACTGTTTTTT. Its translation: CASSAQQGHNEKLFF.

The chain couples TRBV7-9 to TRBJ2-6; maybe TRBD1 (6 bases). The germline CDR1 and CDR2 sequences are SEHNR and FQNEAQ (reference sequence). Trimming removed 5 bases from V and 18 bases from J, with 20 bases in between. The CDR3 runs 13 residues. CDR3 DNA: TGTGCCAGCAGCCGGGCCGGGACACTCACCCCGACTTTC. Translated, it gives CASSRAGTLTPTF.

In this sample, this clonotype turned up a few times. This chain uses TRBV5-1 with TRBJ2-3; 7 nucleotides agree with TRBD1. The V segment lost 9 bases and the J segment 2 bases; nucleotides outside the gene matches: 9. The germline CDR1 and CDR2 sequences are SGHRS and YFSETQ. CDR3 length: 14 amino acids. The CDR3 nucleotides are TGCGCCACTAGGACAGGCGCGCTCACAGATACGCAGTATTTT. Protein product: CATRTGALTDTQYF. Filled out from reference TRBV5-1 and TRBJ2-3, the complete variable domain reads KAGVTQTPRYLIKTRGQQVTLSCSPISGHRSVSWYQQTPGQGLQFLFEYFSETQRNKGNFPGRFSGRQFSNSRSEMNVSTLELGDSALYLCATRTGALTDTQYFGPGTRLTVL.

This clonotype was counted between two and nine times. The gene calls are TRBV12-3 or TRBV12-4 and TRBJ2-3; maybe TRBD1 (6 bases). The CDR3 covers 17 residues. Between the trimmed V and J ends, which lost 1 base and 2 bases, there was a span of 16 bases. CDR3 nucleotide sequence: TGTGCCAGCAGTTTAGGGCCCAAACAGGGATTCACAGATACGCAGTATTTT. Translated: CASSLGPKQGFTDTQYF.

This clonotype was counted a single time. The junction shows a germline mismatch at one end, possibly a read error. This rearrangement joins TRBV7-9 to TRBJ1-1; D is perhaps TRBD1 (5 bases). CDR1 is SEHNR, CDR2 FQNEAQ, per germline (reference sequence). The CDR3 has 14 residues. CDR3 region: CACSSTVGRTEAFF. CDR3 sequence (DNA): TGTGCCTGCAGCTCGACAGTAGGAAGAACTGAAGCTTTCTTT.

This rearrangement joins TRBV10-3 to TRBJ2-1; D unresolved. Per the germline V gene, CDR1 is ENHRY and CDR2 is SYGVKD. Trimming removed 2 bases from V and 8 bases from J, with 13 bases in between. CDR3 length: 14 amino acids. The CDR3 DNA reads TGTGCCATCAGTGAGGGAGCCTCAGAATATGAGCAGTTCTTC. This codes for CAISEGASEYEQFF.

This clonotype was recorded many times. Given a much more abundant clone one base away, this may be a read error. The V gene is TRBV5-1, the J gene TRBJ2-1; no definite D call. CDR3 length: 14 amino acids. The V gene lost 2 bases and the J gene lost 0 bases, with 6 bases spanning the gap. Germline V lookup: CDR1 SGHRS, CDR2 YFSETQ. CDR3 protein: CASSFSGSYNEQFF. The CDR3 nucleotides are TGCGCCAGCAGCTTTAGTGGCTCCTACAATGAGCAGTTCTTC.

This clonotype has just a few counts. This chain joins TRBV6-4 and TRBJ1-6; D gene ambiguous. Germline lookup yields CDR1 MRHNA and CDR2 SNTAGT. The ends were cut back, 8 bases at V and 16 bases at J, with 9 bases in the middle. The length of the CDR3 is 9 residues. The chain's CDR3 is CASGYSLHF. The CDR3 DNA follows: TGTGCCAGCGGGTACTCTCTCCACTTT.